These 23 T cell receptor beta chains originate from one sample sequenced in a study of patients and donors after allogeneic stem cell transplantation. TCRdb itself ran the RT-PCR reads through MiXCR, one entry per CDR3 protein. In the table there are 160,000 or so distinct CDR3 sequences, 24% of which are singletons. The material sequenced was blood, either unsorted or a sorted T cell fraction (not recorded which). The receptors originated from a human donor who was either an allogeneic HSCT recipient or a stem cell or donor lymphocyte infusion donor (not recorded which). It is not recorded whose cells these are; they may come from a transplant donor.

The chain joins TRBV29-1 to TRBJ2-2; 7 nucleotides match TRBD2. V was clipped by 4 bases and J by 3 bases; unmatched bases: 2. CDR1 and CDR2 (germline): SQVTM, ANQGSEA. CDR3 length equals 13 residues. CDR3 in DNA: TGCAGCGTTGTCCGGGGGGACACCGGGGAGCTGTTTTTT. It yields the protein CSVVRGDTGELFF.

This clonotype showed up just a few times. This chain joins TRBV5-1 and TRBJ2-2; 10 bases are a match to TRBD2. The V gene end was trimmed by 3 bases and the J gene end by 2 bases; junction bases not matched to a gene: 4. The CDR3 is 16 residues long. Looked up from germline, CDR1 is SGHRS and CDR2 is YFSETQ. This CDR3 is CASSWVLAGNTGELFF. DNA of the CDR3: TGCGCCAGCAGCTGGGTACTAGCGGGAAACACCGGGGAGCTGTTTTTT.

V and J are TRBV6-1 and TRBJ1-2; D is ambiguous. The ends were cut back, 0 bases at V and 4 bases at J, with 9 bases in the middle. The germline CDR1 and CDR2 sequences are MNHNS and SASEGT. CDR3 size: 14 residues. CDR3 sequence: CASSEAGGSYGYTF. The DNA of the CDR3 is TGTGCCAGCAGTGAAGCAGGCGGGAGCTATGGCTACACCTTC.

This sequence joins TRBV28 and TRBJ1-6; a possible D gene is TRBD1 (6 bases). The germline CDR1 and CDR2 sequences are MDHEN and SYDVKM. V lost 0 bases and J 0 bases, leaving 12 bases between the germline ends. The CDR3 covers 18 residues. In DNA, the CDR3 is TGTGCCAGCAGTTTATGGACAGGACTGAGCTCCTATAATTCACCCCTCCACTTT. It yields the protein CASSLWTGLSSYNSPLHF.

This clonotype has just a few counts. The J gene is TRBJ2-2, the V gene TRBV5-6; D may be TRBD1 (5 bases). The CDR3 totals 14 residues. The V end was cut by 3 bases, the J end by 6 bases, with 12 bases between. The V gene's germline CDR1 is SGHDT and CDR2 YYEEEE. The CDR3 region has the DNA TGTGCCAGCAGCTCAGGGAAATCAGCCGGGGAGCTGTTTTTT. Its translation is CASSSGKSAGELFF.

The V and J genes are TRBV7-9 and TRBJ2-1; 7 bases fit TRBD2. V gave up 8 bases and J gave up 4 bases; unmatched junction bases: 5. The germline V gene has CDR1 SEHNR and CDR2 FQNEAQ (reference sequence). This CDR3 is 13 amino acids long. The CDR3: CASQRGLYNEQFF. CDR3 sequence (DNA): TGTGCCAGCCAGCGGGGATTATACAATGAGCAGTTCTTC.

The chain joins TRBV4-1 to TRBJ2-5; either TRBD1 or TRBD2 may supply D (6 bases each). V was clipped by 2 bases and J by 2 bases, with 24 bases between them. This CDR3 has 19 residues. Germline-derived CDR1 and CDR2 are MGHRA and YSYEKL. DNA of the CDR3: TGCGCCAGCAGCCAATATCATGCCACTAGGGGGGCCTATCAAGAGACCCAGTACTTC. It codes for CASSQYHATRGAYQETQYF.

The V gene is TRBV13, the J gene TRBJ1-4, with D possibly TRBD1 on 6 matching bases. This CDR3 spans 15 amino acids. Trimming cost V 5 bases and J 7 bases, with 17 bases left between them. Germline V gene lookup returns CDR1 PRHDT and CDR2 FYEKMQ (reference sequence). CDR3 region: CASSLTGTWGEKLFF. In nucleotides, the CDR3 is TGTGCCAGCAGCCTTACCGGGACATGGGGTGAAAAACTGTTTTTT.

The CDR3, as DNA: TGCAGCGTTGAAGGGGGAACGGATTCCTACAATGAGCAGTTCTTC. Encoded protein: CSVEGGTDSYNEQFF. V and J are TRBV29-1 and TRBJ2-1; the D is unclear. The CDR3 is 15 residues long. Germline CDR1 and CDR2: SQVTM and ANQGSEA. Deletions cut 1 base from V and 1 base from J, with 11 bases between.

This clonotype was counted many times. V and J are TRBV20-1 and TRBJ1-1; no reliable D call. CDR3 length: 13 amino acids. Trimming pared 1 base from V and 3 bases from J, leaving 9 bases between. Germline values: CDR1 DFQATT, CDR2 SNEGSKA (reference sequence). The CDR3, as DNA: TGCAGTGCTAGAGCCATACCCGACACTGAAGCTTTCTTT. Its protein product is CSARAIPDTEAFF.

V gene TRBV20-1 combines with J gene TRBJ1-2, with 7 bases that match TRBD1. Germline V gene lookup returns CDR1 DFQATT and CDR2 SNEGSKA (reference sequence). This CDR3 spans 12 amino acids. V shed 4 bases, J shed 3 bases, and the junction held 2 bases outside the gene matches. The chain's CDR3 is CSANGQDYGYTF. CDR3 bases: TGCAGTGCTAACGGACAGGACTATGGCTACACCTTC.

The sample holds a few counts of this clonotype. The rearrangement joins TRBV6-6 to TRBJ2-2, with D possibly TRBD2 on 6 matching bases. Looked up from germline, CDR1 is MNHNY and CDR2 is SVGAGI (reference sequence). The CDR3 extends over 14 amino acids. Trimming shortened V by 2 bases and J by 6 bases, and 10 bases separated the two germline ends. The CDR3 nucleotides read TGTGCCAGCAGTTACCGGGGGTATGCCGGGGAGCTGTTTTTT. It encodes CASSYRGYAGELFF.

This rearrangement joins TRBV2 to TRBJ1-5; D uncertain. This CDR3 is 14 amino acids long. The germline V gene has CDR1 SNHLY and CDR2 FYNNEI. Trimming stripped 6 bases from V and 2 bases from J, with 11 bases between. The CDR3 DNA sequence: TGTGCCAGCAGAGCCGATAGAGGCAATCAGCCCCAGCATTTT. Translated: CASRADRGNQPQHF.

This chain uses TRBV7-9 with TRBJ1-4; D remains ambiguous. Per the germline V gene, CDR1 is SEHNR and CDR2 is FQNEAQ (reference sequence). Trimming shortened V by 4 bases and J by 8 bases, and 14 bases separated the two germline ends. The CDR3 length is 14 residues. The CDR3 DNA reads as TGTGCCAGCAGCTGGCGGGAGCGGAGCGAAAAACTGTTTTTT. Amino acids: CASSWRERSEKLFF.

The chain joins TRBV2 to TRBJ2-5; D perhaps matches TRBD1 (6 bases). Trimming pared 5 bases from V and 1 base from J, leaving 11 bases between. Germline assignment: CDR1 SNHLY and CDR2 FYNNEI. This CDR3 has 14 residues. The CDR3 bases are TGTGCCAGCAGTTCGATACAGGGCCAAGAGACCCAGTACTTC. Translated: CASSSIQGQETQYF.

The chain is built from TRBV7-9 and TRBJ2-1; D call uncertain. V lost 5 bases to trimming and J lost 9 bases, with 14 bases between them. The germline V gene encodes CDR1 SEHNR and CDR2 FQNEAQ (reference sequence). The CDR3 totals 13 residues. Here the CDR3 reads CASSAPSVIEQFF. The CDR3 coding sequence is TGTGCCAGCAGCGCCCCGTCGGTTATTGAGCAGTTCTTC.

V usage is TRBV7-8 and J usage is TRBJ1-1; no reliable D call. The CDR3 is 14 amino acids. V was pared by 3 bases and J by 1 base, with 9 bases between. From germline, CDR1 is SGHVS and CDR2 FQNEAQ. CDR3 amino acids: CASSFFSPNTEAFF. As DNA, the CDR3 is TGTGCCAGCAGCTTTTTTAGCCCGAACACTGAAGCTTTCTTT.

The chain employs TRBV3-1 and TRBJ2-1; D remains ambiguous. V was shortened by 0 bases and J by 9 bases, with 21 bases between the two germline ends. The CDR3 is made up of 17 amino acids. The germline gives CDR1 LGHDT, CDR2 YNNKEL (reference sequence). The chain's CDR3 is CASSQEDRSYRGSEQFF. The CDR3 DNA reads TGTGCCAGCAGCCAAGAAGATAGAAGCTATAGAGGCAGTGAGCAGTTCTTC.

The chain has TRBV15 and TRBJ2-7; D remains unclear. The CDR3 contains 12 residues. Trimming shortened V by 0 bases and J by 12 bases, and 12 bases separated the two germline ends. Germline CDR1 LNHNV, CDR2 YYDKDF (reference sequence). The CDR3 sequence is CATSRDSGSPYF. In DNA, the CDR3 is TGTGCCACCAGCAGAGACTCAGGAAGTCCGTACTTC.

V gene TRBV6-6 combines with J gene TRBJ2-7; D uncertain. CDR3 length: 15 residues. Germline CDR1 is MNHNY and CDR2 is SVGAGI (reference sequence). With 7 bases removed from V and 4 bases from J, the gap between germline ends came to 20 bases. The CDR3 loop is CASTPRLPDGYEQYF. The CDR3, as DNA: TGTGCCAGCACCCCACGGCTCCCAGATGGGTACGAGCAGTACTTC.

Only a few counts were recorded for this clonotype. The chain carries TRBV7-3 and TRBJ1-2, with D perhaps TRBD1 (6 bases). Trimming took off 1 base at V and 4 bases at J, with 19 bases between the two ends. The CDR3 has 17 amino acids. Germline-derived CDR1 and CDR2 are SGHTA and FQGTGA. CDR3 amino acids: CASSLRGARQDPYGYTF. As DNA, the CDR3 is TGTGCCAGCAGCTTAAGAGGGGCGAGACAGGACCCCTATGGCTACACCTTC.

This rearrangement joins TRBV15 to TRBJ1-5, with 11 bases aligning to TRBD1. The CDR3 runs 18 residues. Germline V lookup: CDR1 LNHNV, CDR2 YYDKDF (reference sequence). V trimming: 5 bases; J trimming: 2 bases; junction bases outside the gene matches: 11. DNA for the CDR3: TGTGCCACCAGCTATGGACAGGGGGCCCCTTCGGGCAATCAGCCCCAGCATTTT. Its protein is CATSYGQGAPSGNQPQHF.

With respect to this clonotype: Possible read error: a much larger clone is one base away. The rearrangement links TRBV21-1 to TRBJ1-1. TRBV21-1 is given as a pseudogene. The length of the CDR3 is 18 residues. The CDR3 nucleotides read TGTGCCAGCAGCAAAGTAAAGCTGCTCAGAGACAATAACACTGAAGCTTACTTT. Residues: CASSKVKLLRDNNTEAYF.